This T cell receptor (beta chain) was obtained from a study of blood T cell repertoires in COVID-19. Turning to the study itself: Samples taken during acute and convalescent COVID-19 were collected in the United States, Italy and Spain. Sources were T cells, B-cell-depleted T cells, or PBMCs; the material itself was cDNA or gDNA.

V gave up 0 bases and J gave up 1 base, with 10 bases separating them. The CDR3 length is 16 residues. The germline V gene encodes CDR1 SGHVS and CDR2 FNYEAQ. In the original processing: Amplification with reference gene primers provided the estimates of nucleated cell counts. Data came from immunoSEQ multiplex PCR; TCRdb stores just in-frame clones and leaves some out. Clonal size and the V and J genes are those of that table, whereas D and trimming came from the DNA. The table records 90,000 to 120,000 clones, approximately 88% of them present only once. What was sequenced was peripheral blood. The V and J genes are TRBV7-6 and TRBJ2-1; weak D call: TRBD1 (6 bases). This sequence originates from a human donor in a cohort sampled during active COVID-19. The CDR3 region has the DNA TGTGCCAGCAGCTTAGCACAGGGAACATCCTACAATGAGCAGTTCTTC. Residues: CASSLAQGTSYNEQFF. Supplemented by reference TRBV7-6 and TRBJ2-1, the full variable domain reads GAGVSQSPRYKVTKRGQDVALRCDPISGHVSLYWYRQALGQGPEFLTYFNYEAQQDKSGLPNDRFSAERPEGSISTLTIQRTEQRDSAMYRCASSLAQGTSYNEQFFGPGTRLTVL.